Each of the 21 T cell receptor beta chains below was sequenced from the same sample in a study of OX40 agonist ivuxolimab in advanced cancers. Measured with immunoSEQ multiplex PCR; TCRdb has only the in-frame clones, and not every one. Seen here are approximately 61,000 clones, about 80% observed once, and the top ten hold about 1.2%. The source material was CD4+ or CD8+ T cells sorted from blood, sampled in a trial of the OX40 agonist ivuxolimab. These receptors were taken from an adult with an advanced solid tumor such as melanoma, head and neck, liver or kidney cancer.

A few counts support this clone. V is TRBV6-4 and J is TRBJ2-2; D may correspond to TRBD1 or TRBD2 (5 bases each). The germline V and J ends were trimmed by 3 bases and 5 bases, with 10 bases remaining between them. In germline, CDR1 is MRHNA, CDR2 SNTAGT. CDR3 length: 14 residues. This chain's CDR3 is CASSELEGTGELFF. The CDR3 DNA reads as TGTGCCAGCAGTGAACTAGAGGGGACCGGGGAGCTGTTTTTT.

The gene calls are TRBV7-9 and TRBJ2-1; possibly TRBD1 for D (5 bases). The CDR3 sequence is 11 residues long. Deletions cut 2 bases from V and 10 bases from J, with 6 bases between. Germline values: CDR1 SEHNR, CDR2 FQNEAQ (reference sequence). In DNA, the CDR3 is TGTGCCAGCAGCTTAAACAGGGAGCAGTTCTTC. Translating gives CASSLNREQFF.

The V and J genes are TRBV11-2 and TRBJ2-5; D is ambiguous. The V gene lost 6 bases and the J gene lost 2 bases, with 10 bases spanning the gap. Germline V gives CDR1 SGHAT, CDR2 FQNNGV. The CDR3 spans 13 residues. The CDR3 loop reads CASSRALQETQYF. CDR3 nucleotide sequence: TGTGCCAGCAGTCGGGCCTTACAAGAGACCCAGTACTTC. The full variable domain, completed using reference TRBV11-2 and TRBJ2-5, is EAGVAQSPRYKIIEKRQSVAFWCNPISGHATLYWYQQILGQGPKLLIQFQNNGVVDDSQLPKDRFSAERLKGVDSTLKIQPAKLEDSAVYLCASSRALQETQYFGPGTRLLVL.

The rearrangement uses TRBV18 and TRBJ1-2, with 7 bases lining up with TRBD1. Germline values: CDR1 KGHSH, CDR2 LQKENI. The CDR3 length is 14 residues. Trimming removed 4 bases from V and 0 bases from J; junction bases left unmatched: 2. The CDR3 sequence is CASSLDRANYGYTF. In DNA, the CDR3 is TGTGCCAGCTCACTCGACAGGGCTAACTATGGCTACACCTTC. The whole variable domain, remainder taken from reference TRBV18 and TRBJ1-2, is NAGVMQNPRHLVRRRGQEARLRCSPMKGHSHVYWYRQLPEEGLKFMVYLQKENIIDESGMPKERFSAEFPKEGPSILRIQQVVRGDSAAYFCASSLDRANYGYTFGSGTRLTVV.

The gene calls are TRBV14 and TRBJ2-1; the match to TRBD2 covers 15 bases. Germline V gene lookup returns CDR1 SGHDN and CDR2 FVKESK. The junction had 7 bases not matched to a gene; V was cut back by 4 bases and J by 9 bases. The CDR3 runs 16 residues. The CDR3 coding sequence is TGTGCCAGCAGCCCGCGGGGACTAGCGGGGGGTGGTGAGCAGTTCTTC. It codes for CASSPRGLAGGGEQFF.

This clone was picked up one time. The CDR3 protein is CASSITGTGEAPLHF. CDR3 coding DNA: TGTGCCAGCAGTATTACCGGGACAGGGGAGGCACCCCTCCACTTT. The chain recombines TRBV6-6 with TRBJ1-6, with 10 bases matching TRBD1. Germline CDR1 and CDR2: MNHNY and SVGAGI (reference sequence). There are 15 residues in the CDR3. After removal of 5 bases from V and 11 bases from J, the junction contained 9 bases not matched to a gene.

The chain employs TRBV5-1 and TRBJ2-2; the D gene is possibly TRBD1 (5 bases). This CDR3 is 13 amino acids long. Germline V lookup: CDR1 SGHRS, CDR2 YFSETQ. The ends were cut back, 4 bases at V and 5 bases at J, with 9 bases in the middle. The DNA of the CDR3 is TGCGCCAGCAGCCCCTCAGGGACCGGGGAGCTGTTTTTT. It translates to CASSPSGTGELFF.

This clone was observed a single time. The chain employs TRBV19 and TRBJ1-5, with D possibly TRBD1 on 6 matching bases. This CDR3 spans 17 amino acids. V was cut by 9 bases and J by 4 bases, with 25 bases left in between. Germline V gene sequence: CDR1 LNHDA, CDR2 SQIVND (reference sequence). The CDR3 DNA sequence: TGTGCCAGCCGCCCGGCGACAGGATGGCCGGGGAATCAGCCCCAGCATTTT. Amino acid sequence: CASRPATGWPGNQPQHF.

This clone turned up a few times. CDR3 region: CASSPGTGMAFF. The CDR3 DNA is TGTGCCAGCAGCCCAGGGACAGGGATGGCTTTCTTT. This rearrangement joins TRBV5-6 to TRBJ1-1, with 9 positions matching TRBD1. Germline assignment: CDR1 SGHDT and CDR2 YYEEEE. The CDR3 contains 12 residues. The junction had 6 bases not matched to a gene; V was cut back by 4 bases and J by 11 bases.

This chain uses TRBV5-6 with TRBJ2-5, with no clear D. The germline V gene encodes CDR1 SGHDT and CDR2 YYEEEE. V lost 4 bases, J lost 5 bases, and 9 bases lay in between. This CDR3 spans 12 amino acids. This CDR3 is CASSINLETQYF. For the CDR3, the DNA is TGTGCCAGCAGCATAAATCTGGAGACCCAGTACTTC.

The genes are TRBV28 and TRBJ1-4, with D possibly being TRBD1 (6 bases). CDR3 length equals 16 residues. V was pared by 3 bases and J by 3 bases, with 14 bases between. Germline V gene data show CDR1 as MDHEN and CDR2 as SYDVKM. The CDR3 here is CASSFPSGGPNEKLFF. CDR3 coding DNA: TGTGCCAGCAGTTTTCCGTCGGGGGGGCCTAATGAAAAACTGTTTTTT.

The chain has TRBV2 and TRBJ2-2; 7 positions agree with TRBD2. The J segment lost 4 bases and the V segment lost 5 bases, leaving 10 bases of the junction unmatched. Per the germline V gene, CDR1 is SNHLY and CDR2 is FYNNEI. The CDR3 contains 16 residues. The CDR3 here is CASSPFSGAVTGELFF. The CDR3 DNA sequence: TGTGCCAGCAGTCCGTTCAGCGGGGCGGTCACCGGGGAGCTGTTTTTT.

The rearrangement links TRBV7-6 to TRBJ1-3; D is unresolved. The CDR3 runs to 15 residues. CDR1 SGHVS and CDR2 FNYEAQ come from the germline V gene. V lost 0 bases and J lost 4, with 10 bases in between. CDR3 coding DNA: TGTGCCAGCAGCTTAGCGCCGGGCCGGGGAAACACCATATATTTT. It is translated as CASSLAPGRGNTIYF.

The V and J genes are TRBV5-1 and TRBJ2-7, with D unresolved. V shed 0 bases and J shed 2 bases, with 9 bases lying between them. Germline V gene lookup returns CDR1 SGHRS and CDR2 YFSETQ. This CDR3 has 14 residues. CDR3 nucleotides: TGCGCCAGCAGCTTGGGGGTCACCACCTACGAGCAGTACTTC. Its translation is CASSLGVTTYEQYF.

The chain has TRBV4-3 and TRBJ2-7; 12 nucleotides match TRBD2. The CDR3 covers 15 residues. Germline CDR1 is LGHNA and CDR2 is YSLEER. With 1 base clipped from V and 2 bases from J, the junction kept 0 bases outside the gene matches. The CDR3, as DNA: TGCGCCAGCAGCCAAGGGACTAGCGGGGCCTACGAGCAGTACTTC. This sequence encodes CASSQGTSGAYEQYF.

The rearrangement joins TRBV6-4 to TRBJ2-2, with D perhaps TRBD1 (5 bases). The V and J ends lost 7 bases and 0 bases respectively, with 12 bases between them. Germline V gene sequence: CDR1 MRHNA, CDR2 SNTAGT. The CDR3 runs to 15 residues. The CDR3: CASKRQSSNTGELFF. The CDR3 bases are TGTGCCAGCAAGAGACAGTCCTCGAACACCGGGGAGCTGTTTTTT.

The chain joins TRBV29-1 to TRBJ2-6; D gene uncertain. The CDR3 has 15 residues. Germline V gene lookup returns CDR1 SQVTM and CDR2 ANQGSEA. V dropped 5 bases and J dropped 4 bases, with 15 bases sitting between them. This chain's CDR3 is CSVSLLGAGANVLTF. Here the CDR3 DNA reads TGCAGCGTTAGTTTGCTTGGAGCGGGGGCCAACGTCCTGACTTTC.

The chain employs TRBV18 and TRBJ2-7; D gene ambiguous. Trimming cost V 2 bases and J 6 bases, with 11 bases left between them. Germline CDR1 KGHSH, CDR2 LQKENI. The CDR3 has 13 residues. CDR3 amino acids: CASSPMTTAEQYF. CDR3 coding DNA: TGTGCCAGCTCACCAATGACCACAGCCGAGCAGTACTTC.

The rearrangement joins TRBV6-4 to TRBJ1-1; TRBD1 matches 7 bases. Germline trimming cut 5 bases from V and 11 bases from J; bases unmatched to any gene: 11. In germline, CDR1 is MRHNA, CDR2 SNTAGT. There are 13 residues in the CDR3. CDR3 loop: CASSQTLQGKAFF. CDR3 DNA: TGTGCCAGCAGTCAAACACTACAGGGGAAGGCTTTCTTT.

The CDR3 sequence: CAISERMVTDGYTF. The CDR3 coding sequence is TGTGCCATCAGTGAGAGGATGGTAACTGATGGCTACACCTTC. V gene TRBV10-3 combines with J gene TRBJ1-2; D is uncertain. Germline V gene data show CDR1 as ENHRY and CDR2 as SYGVKD. V was cut by 2 bases and J by 6 bases, with 13 bases left in between. CDR3 length: 14 amino acids.

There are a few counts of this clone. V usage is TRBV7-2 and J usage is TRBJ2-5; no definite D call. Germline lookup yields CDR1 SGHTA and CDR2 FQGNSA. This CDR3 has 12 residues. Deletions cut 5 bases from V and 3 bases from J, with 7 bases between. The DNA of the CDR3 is TGTGCCAGCAGCGCCACCGAAGAGACCCAGTACTTC. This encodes CASSATEETQYF.